A single sample gave rise to the 10 T cell receptor beta chains below, sequenced in a study of blood T cell repertoires in COVID-19. Assay: immunoSEQ multiplex PCR; the TCRdb copy retains only in-frame clones and omits some. The table lists 150,000 to 200,000 clones, around 79% of them singletons. Sequencing used PBMCs or T cells enriched from blood (not recorded which). The receptors stem from a man between 45 and 60 years old who had recovered from COVID-19.

The chain couples TRBV6-5 to TRBJ2-7; D gene unclear. The germline V gene has CDR1 MNHEY and CDR2 SVGAGI. This CDR3 has 13 residues. The germline V and J ends were trimmed by 4 bases and 1 base, with 8 bases remaining between them. The CDR3 sequence: CASSSPSSYEQYF. Written as DNA, the CDR3 is TGTGCCAGCAGTTCTCCTAGTTCCTACGAGCAGTACTTC.

The J gene is TRBJ1-5, the V gene TRBV28, with TRBD1 identical over 7 bases. Germline V gives CDR1 MDHEN, CDR2 SYDVKM. CDR3 length: 16 amino acids. The ends lost 6 bases at V and 6 bases at J; junction bases unmatched: 14. As DNA, the CDR3 is TGTGCCAGCAGCTCCCCTACAGGGGCCCCCACTCAGCCCCAGCATTTT. This encodes CASSSPTGAPTQPQHF.

V and J are TRBV9 and TRBJ1-2; 7 positions agree with TRBD1. Germline assignment: CDR1 SGDLS and CDR2 YYNGEE. This CDR3 region has 16 residues. After removal of 3 bases from V and 1 base from J, the junction contained 9 bases not matched to a gene. In DNA, the CDR3 is TGTGCCAGCAGCGCCCAATTGACAGGGATTAACTATGGCTACACCTTC. As protein: CASSAQLTGINYGYTF.

This chain joins TRBV7-2 and TRBJ1-3; D remains ambiguous. CDR3 length equals 13 residues. Germline V gene lookup returns CDR1 SGHTA and CDR2 FQGNSA. With 3 bases removed from V and 3 bases from J, the gap between germline ends came to 6 bases. The DNA of the CDR3 is TGTGCCAGCAGCTTCGGGATTGGAAACACCATATATTTT. Translation: CASSFGIGNTIYF.

The chain is built from TRBV5-1 and TRBJ2-7; D ambiguous. Per germline, CDR1 SGHRS and CDR2 YFSETQ. This CDR3 has 11 amino acids. The V end was cut by 3 bases, the J end by 5 bases, with 6 bases between. CDR3 loop: CASSYSDEQYF. CDR3 nucleotides: TGCGCCAGCAGCTATTCGGACGAGCAGTACTTC.

This clone showed up just once. The rearrangement links TRBV2 to TRBJ2-7; TRBD1 might be the D (5 bases). CDR3 length: 13 residues. The germline gives CDR1 SNHLY, CDR2 FYNNEI. With 10 bases removed from V and 6 bases from J, the gap between germline ends came to 19 bases. The CDR3 is CATSGQGLAEQYF. DNA of the CDR3: TGTGCCACCTCTGGACAAGGCTTAGCCGAGCAGTACTTC.

The V gene is TRBV21-1, the J gene TRBJ2-4; no check of the table's D call, TRBD1, against the DNA was made. TRBV21-1 is annotated as a pseudogene. CDR3 length equals 18 residues. The CDR3 loop reads CASSKALGAQIAKNIQYF. CDR3 DNA sequence: TGTGCCAGCAGCAAAGCGCTAGGGGCACAGATAGCCAAAAACATTCAGTACTTC.

The chain recombines TRBV18 with TRBJ2-3; possible D gene TRBD2, 5 bases. From germline, CDR1 is KGHSH and CDR2 LQKENI. The germline V and J ends were trimmed by 6 bases and 5 bases, with 18 bases remaining between them. There are 15 residues in the CDR3. The CDR3: CASSPSRGILDTQYF. The CDR3 DNA sequence: TGTGCCAGCTCCCCTAGCAGAGGGATTCTAGATACGCAGTATTTT. Using reference TRBV18 and TRBJ2-3 for the parts outside the CDR3, the full variable domain is NAGVMQNPRHLVRRRGQEARLRCSPMKGHSHVYWYRQLPEEGLKFMVYLQKENIIDESGMPKERFSAEFPKEGPSILRIQQVVRGDSAAYFCASSPSRGILDTQYFGPGTRLTVL.

This chain uses TRBV28 with TRBJ2-1, with 7 positions matching TRBD2. The germline gives CDR1 MDHEN, CDR2 SYDVKM. Trimming took 5 bases from V and 0 from J; bases not matched to a gene: 13. The CDR3 runs to 18 residues. This CDR3 is CASSPRSAGESSYNEQFF. CDR3 bases: TGTGCCAGCAGTCCCAGATCCGCGGGGGAAAGCTCCTACAATGAGCAGTTCTTC.

In its sample, this clone was seen a few times. This chain joins TRBV2 and TRBJ2-7, with 10 bases aligning to TRBD2. This CDR3 spans 15 amino acids. Germline-derived CDR1 and CDR2 are SNHLY and FYNNEI. V lost 6 bases and J lost 2; bases outside the gene matches: 7. The CDR3 reads CASSLLAGITYEQYF. The CDR3 DNA follows: TGTGCCAGCAGCCTACTAGCGGGGATAACCTACGAGCAGTACTTC.